The 5 T cell receptor beta chains below were found in one sample sequenced in a study of T cell responses to AZD1222 COVID-19 vaccine. Some clones are missing from TCRdb's copy, which holds only in-frame ones; the method was immunoSEQ multiplex PCR. The table records roughly 160,000 clones, 94% of them present only once. Sequenced here: peripheral blood, sampled on day 0 of AZD1222 vaccination. Receptor source: an adult in good health.

The CDR3 loop reads CASSAIAGGKGNEQFF. Here the CDR3 DNA reads TGCGCCAGCAGTGCCATAGCGGGAGGGAAGGGCAATGAGCAGTTCTTC. The rearrangement uses TRBV10-1 and TRBJ2-1, with 11 bases that match TRBD2. With V trimmed by 4 bases and J by 6 bases, 8 bases remained unmatched. The CDR3 is made up of 16 amino acids. Germline V gene lookup returns CDR1 WNHNN and CDR2 SYGVQD (reference sequence).

Comments on this clone: The sample carries other DNA sequences with the same CDR3. The chain links TRBV28 to TRBJ1-1; D remains ambiguous. Trimming left V 3 bases short and J 5 bases short, with 4 bases between. Germline V CDR1 and CDR2: MDHEN, SYDVKM. The CDR3 sequence is 11 residues long. The CDR3 sequence: CASSLRTEAFF. CDR3 DNA sequence: TGTGCCAGCAGTTTGAGGACTGAAGCTTTCTTT.

The gene calls are TRBV11-3 and TRBJ2-1, with D perhaps matching TRBD2 (5 bases). Germline CDR1 is SGHNT and CDR2 is YENEEA. This CDR3 has 18 residues. Trimming shortened V by 0 bases and J by 5 bases, and 20 bases separated the two germline ends. CDR3 DNA: TGTGCCAGCAGCTTAGAGGGGATCGGTTACCACGGGGACAATGAGCAGTTCTTC. Translated: CASSLEGIGYHGDNEQFF.

This sequence joins TRBV7-9 and TRBJ2-7, with a weak D call TRBD1 (6 bases). Germline V gene sequence: CDR1 SEHNR, CDR2 FQNEAQ (reference sequence). V gave up 5 bases and J gave up 2 bases, with 10 bases separating them. This CDR3 is built from 13 residues. DNA of the CDR3: TGTGCCAGCAGCGGACAGAAACCCTACGAGCAGTACTTC. Translated, it gives CASSGQKPYEQYF.

The chain recombines TRBV15 with TRBJ1-2; 9 bases map to TRBD1. This CDR3 comprises 15 residues. V was pared by 7 bases and J by 5 bases, with 11 bases of the junction left unmatched. The germline gives CDR1 LNHNV, CDR2 YYDKDF (reference sequence). CDR3 sequence reads: CATTTGTGPVYGYTF. In DNA form, the CDR3 reads TGTGCCACCACAACCGGGACAGGGCCGGTATATGGCTACACCTTC.